This TCR beta chain was recorded in a study of T cells in Graves' hyperthyroidism and ophthalmopathy (dated by TCRdb to the late 2010s). Some background on the complete study: Peripheral blood samples were taken at the time of initial diagnosis, prior to any treatment. For training and testing, the approximately 97 patients in the discovery cohort were randomly divided in a 7:3 ratio. The paper reports TCR Vbeta CDR3 sequencing of more than 120 peripheral blood samples: 43 ophthalmopathy, under 80 hyperthyroidism and approximately 17 progressor patients. After blood sampling, hyperthyroidism patients were treated with methimazole at a starting dose of 30 mg daily, and ophthalmopathy patients were treated with high-dose intravenous methylprednisolone. Prospective prediction of ophthalmopathy was tested in an independent validation cohort of approximately 19 hyperthyroidism patients and 17 patients who later progressed to ophthalmopathy. To identify distinguishing TCR V-J signatures, a discovery cohort of around 100 patients was used, comprising some 43 with Graves' ophthalmopathy and approximately 57 with stable Graves' hyperthyroidism. In about 6 Graves' hyperthyroidism patients, the study also compared T-cell repertoires from thyroid tissue with T-cell repertoires from blood. The paper as a whole reports these results and caveats: In validation, the model predicted progression to ophthalmopathy with about 71% sensitivity and over 72% specificity, a median of about 6 months before onset. In cross-validation, a model built on a 13 V-J signature told ophthalmopathy apart from stable hyperthyroidism with 85% to 90% sensitivity and roughly 81% specificity, and in testing the same model reached 80%/75%. Sample size was not statistically predetermined, and investigators were not blinded to group allocation. Blood samples also contained most of the expanded thyroid clonotypes (frequency above 0.001), which suggests that blood repertoires may reflect thyroid immune responses.

The sample holds many counts of this clonotype. No antigen is known for it. Per-base qualities were not stored, and no clone one base away is much larger. Ophthalmopathy patients had moderately to severely active disease, Clinical Activity Score of at least 3, NOSPECS grade of at least 4, and duration under 3 months. The study excluded patients with uncontrolled infections, other autoimmune diseases, pregnancy or lactation. Diagnoses were based on clinical symptoms, serum thyroxine and TRAb, thyroid ultrasound and orbital computed tomography. PBMCs were isolated from 10 ml of fresh peripheral blood by Ficoll-Paque density gradient centrifugation. Total RNA was extracted using Trizol reagent, and RNA quality was assessed on an Agilent 2100 Bioanalyzer. Based on the germline V gene, the CDR1 and CDR2 sequences are SGHTS and YDEGEE. The germline V and J ends show losses of 2 bases and 8 bases respectively, and no gene match explains 5 bases of the junction. The cysteine opens and the phenylalanine closes a CDR3 of 13 amino acids. Solely the CDR3 DNA is kept, with 39 bases framed from the first base.

The TCR beta CDR3 regions were amplified from RNA transcripts. A first-round RT-PCR of the TCR CDR3 used the HTBI primer set with the Qiagen OneStep RT-PCR kit. Libraries were constructed in a second round of multiplex PCR, after which size selection and purification were carried out. Paired-end sequencing of the libraries was performed with 100 bp reads on an Illumina HiSeq2000. On the authors' methods: SOAPnuke was used to process the raw data, removing reads that contained adapters or uncalled bases, had a mean Phred below 15, or lacked an exact match to the constant primer or identifier. COPE v1.2.5 was used to merge the high-quality paired reads, and each unique nucleotide sequence was defined as a clonotype. MiTCR v1.1 was used to align clonotypes to the IMGT TRBV, TRBD and TRBJ reference segments. Only V-J combinations with frequency above 0.0001, covering 99.2% of repertoires, were analysed. A TCS score was defined as the ratio between F50 (clonal expansion) and ExV (chaos), using BLOSUM62-based TCRdist between CDR3 peptides within each V-J. Welch's t-statistics and random forest reduced several hundred V-J features to roughly 13, which were used in a naive Bayes classifier (R e1071). In-frame beta chains were kept once TCRdb had trimmed the public reads at Q25 with fastp and called clones with MiXCR. Merged by CDR3 protein, the rows form single entries marked with the most common genes and DNA. The V and J calls and clone size come from TCRdb's table, not from the authors' own analysis. The sample table contains nearly 600,000 distinct CDR3 sequences; only one count was recorded for approximately 14% of them. Approximately 6.4% of the sample comes from the top ten.

The sequence joins TRBV5-8 to TRBJ1-2; 8 bases in between match TRBD1. The material sequenced was blood. The source of this sequence is a woman aged 18-29 years with Graves' ophthalmopathy. The CDR3 protein sequence reads: CASSFDRGGGYTF. The nucleotide sequence reads TGTGCCAGCAGCTTTGACAGGGGTGGAGGCTACACCTTC.